This T cell receptor (beta chain) derives from a study of T cells in Graves' hyperthyroidism and ophthalmopathy. V dropped 2 bases and J dropped 9 bases, with 15 bases sitting between them. The germline V gene has CDR1 SGHRS and CDR2 YFSETQ. The CDR3 runs 15 residues. This clonotype was seen many times. Its target is unknown. Findings and caveats of the study: From stable hyperthyroidism, ophthalmopathy was separated by a 13 V-J model.

Template material for amplifying TCR beta CDR3 regions consisted of RNA transcripts. Researchers ran a first-round RT-PCR on the TCR CDR3 using the HTBI primer set. TCRdb analysed the multiplex PCR reads with MiXCR anew, one entry per CDR3 protein. The data contain 600,000 to 850,000 distinct CDR3 sequences, roughly 20% of them singletons. This chain joins TRBV5-1 and TRBJ1-6, with unresolved D. This clonotype was obtained from a woman aged 45-65 years with Graves' hyperthyroidism that later progressed to Graves' ophthalmopathy. Sequencing input: blood. The CDR3 protein is CASSFGDTQPSPLHF. In DNA form, the CDR3 reads TGCGCCAGCAGCTTCGGAGACACACAACCTTCACCCCTCCACTTT.